Listed below are T cell receptor beta chains from one sample, sequenced in a study of T cell responses to AZD1222 COVID-19 vaccine. Measured with immunoSEQ multiplex PCR; TCRdb has only the in-frame clones, and not every one. The sample carries about 84,000 clones, 80% to 90% recorded once. This sample comprised peripheral blood, obtained on day 0 of AZD1222 vaccination. Receptors originate from an adult in good health. CDR3s include the opening cysteine and the closing phenylalanine or tryptophan. The order of the fields is J gene, clone size, V gene, D gene, CDR3 DNA, CDR3 protein. A D gene is named only where the DNA matches it firmly. Clone size is not always given. Where it is, it says once, few, many or a class for expanded clones.

>TRBJ1-3|.|TRBV5-1|.
TGCGCCAGCAGCTTGGGCCGGTCCGGTGGAAACACCATATATTTT
CASSLGRSGGNTIYF
>TRBJ2-1|.|TRBV3-1/TRBV3-2|TRBD2
TGTGCCAGCAGACCCGGGACTAGTACCTACAATGAGCAGTTCTTC
CASRPGTSTYNEQFF
>TRBJ2-1|.|TRBV9|.
TGTGCCAGCAGCGTAGACTTGATGGGTGGTGAGCAGTTCTTC
CASSVDLMGGEQFF
>TRBJ2-5|.|TRBV9|.
TGTGCCAGCAGCCCTTTAGGAGAGACCCAGTACTTC
CASSPLGETQYF
>TRBJ1-2|.|TRBV7-2|.
TGTGCCAGCAGCTTAGGTGGTTGGAGGGACTATGGCTACACCTTC
CASSLGGWRDYGYTF
>TRBJ2-7|.|TRBV2|.
TGTGCCAGCAGTGACCTCTCCTACGAGCAGTACTTC
CASSDLSYEQYF
>TRBJ2-3|.|TRBV4-1|TRBD2
TGCGCCAGCAGCCAAGAAACTAGCGGGAGGGCAACAGATACGCAGTATTTT
CASSQETSGRATDTQYF
>TRBJ1-4|once|TRBV28|.
TGTGCCAGCAGTTTAGAAGTCGCGGGGGATGAAAAACTGTTTTTT
CASSLEVAGDEKLFF
>TRBJ1-1|.|TRBV12-5|.
TGTGCTAGTGCTACGGGGCTCTTTGGCACTGAAGCTTTCTTT
CASATGLFGTEAFF
>TRBJ1-5|.|TRBV6-5|.
TGTGCCAGCATGGGGACTTGGGATCAGCCCCAGCATTTT
CASMGTWDQPQHF
>TRBJ2-1|.|TRBV4-1|TRBD2
TGCGCCAGCAGCCCGGGGACAAGGCGTTGGACTAGCGGGTTTTACAATGAGCAGTTCTTC
CASSPGTRRWTSGFYNEQFF
>TRBJ1-1|.|TRBV5-4|.
TGTGCCAGCAGCTGGCAGGGAGTCACTGAAGCTTTCTTT
CASSWQGVTEAFF
>TRBJ1-4|.|TRBV7-6|.
TGTGCCAGCAGCTCCGCGGCCAGCCCAACTAATGAAAAACTGTTTTTT
CASSSAASPTNEKLFF
>TRBJ2-2|.|TRBV11-2|.
TGTGCCAGCGGCGAAAACAGGGTCGGCACCGGGGAGCTGTTTTTT
CASGENRVGTGELFF